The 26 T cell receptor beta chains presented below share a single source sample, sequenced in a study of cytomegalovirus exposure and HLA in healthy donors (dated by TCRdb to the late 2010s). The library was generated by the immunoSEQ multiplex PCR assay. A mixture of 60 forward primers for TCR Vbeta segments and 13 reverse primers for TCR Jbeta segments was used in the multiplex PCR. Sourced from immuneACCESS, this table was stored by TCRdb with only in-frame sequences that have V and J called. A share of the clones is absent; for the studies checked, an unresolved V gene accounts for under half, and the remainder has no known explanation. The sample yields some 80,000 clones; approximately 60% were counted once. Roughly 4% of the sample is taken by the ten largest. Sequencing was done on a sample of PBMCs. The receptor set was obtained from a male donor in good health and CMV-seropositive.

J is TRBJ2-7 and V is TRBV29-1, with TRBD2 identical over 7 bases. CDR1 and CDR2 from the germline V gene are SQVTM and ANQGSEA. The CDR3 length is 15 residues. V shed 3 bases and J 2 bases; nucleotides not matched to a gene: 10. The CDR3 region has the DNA TGCAGCGTTGAGGCTCCCTGGGGAGGGACCTACGAGCAGTACTTC. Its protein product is CSVEAPWGGTYEQYF.

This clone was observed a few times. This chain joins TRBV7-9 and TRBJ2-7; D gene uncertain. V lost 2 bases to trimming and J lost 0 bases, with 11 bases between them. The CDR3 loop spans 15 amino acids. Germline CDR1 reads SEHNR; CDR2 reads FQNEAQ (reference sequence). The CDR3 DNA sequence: TGTGCCAGCAGCTTATCGAGTGCAAGCTCCTACGAGCAGTACTTC. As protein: CASSLSSASSYEQYF.

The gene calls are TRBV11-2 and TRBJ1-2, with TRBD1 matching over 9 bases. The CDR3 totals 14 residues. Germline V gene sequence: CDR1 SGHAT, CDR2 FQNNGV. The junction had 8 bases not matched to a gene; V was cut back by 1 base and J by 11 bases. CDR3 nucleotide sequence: TGTGCCAGCAGCTTAGGGGGACAGGGAAGTGGTTACACCTTC. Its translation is CASSLGGQGSGYTF.

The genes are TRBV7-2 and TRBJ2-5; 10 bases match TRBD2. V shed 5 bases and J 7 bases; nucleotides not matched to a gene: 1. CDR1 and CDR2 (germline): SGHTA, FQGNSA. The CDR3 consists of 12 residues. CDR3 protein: CASSPSGGTQYF. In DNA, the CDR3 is TGTGCCAGCAGCCCTAGCGGGGGGACCCAGTACTTC.

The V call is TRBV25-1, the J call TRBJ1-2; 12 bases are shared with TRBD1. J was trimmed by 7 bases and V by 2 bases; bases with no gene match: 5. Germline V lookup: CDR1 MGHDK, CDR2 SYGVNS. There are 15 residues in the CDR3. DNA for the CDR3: TGTGCCAGCAGTGAAGTGGGACAGGGGGCCGGTGGCTACACCTTC. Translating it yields CASSEVGQGAGGYTF.

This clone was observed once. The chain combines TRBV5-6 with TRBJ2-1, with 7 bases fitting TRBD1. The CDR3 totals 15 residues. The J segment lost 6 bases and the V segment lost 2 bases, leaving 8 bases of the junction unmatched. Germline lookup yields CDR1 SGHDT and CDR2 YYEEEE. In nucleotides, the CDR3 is TGTGCCAGCAGCTTCGGACAGGTAATGGGCAATGAGCAGTTCTTC. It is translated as CASSFGQVMGNEQFF.

CDR3 coding DNA: TGCGCCAGCATTCTGGCCGGGAATCTGGGCCAAGAGACCCAGTACTTC. As protein: CASILAGNLGQETQYF. The chain recombines TRBV5-1 with TRBJ2-5, with D possibly TRBD2 on 5 matching bases. With 6 bases removed from V and 1 base from J, the gap between germline ends came to 19 bases. This CDR3 spans 16 amino acids. Per the germline V gene, CDR1 is SGHRS and CDR2 is YFSETQ.

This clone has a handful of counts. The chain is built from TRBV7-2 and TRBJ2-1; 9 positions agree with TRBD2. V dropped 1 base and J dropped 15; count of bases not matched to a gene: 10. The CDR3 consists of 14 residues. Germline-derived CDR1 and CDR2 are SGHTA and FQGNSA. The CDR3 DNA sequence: TGTGCCAGCAGCTTAGATCGCGGGACTAGCAAGTTGTTCTTC. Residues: CASSLDRGTSKLFF. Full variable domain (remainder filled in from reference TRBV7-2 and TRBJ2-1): GAGVSQSPSNKVTEKGKDVELRCDPISGHTALYWYRQSLGQGLEFLIYFQGNSAPDKSGLPSDRFSAERTGGSVSTLTIQRTQQEDSAVYLCASSLDRGTSKLFFGPGTRLTVL.

Here the CDR3 DNA reads TGCGCCAGCAGCTTGGAGCGGCAATATGGCTACACCTTC. Encoded protein: CASSLERQYGYTF. This chain joins TRBV5-1 and TRBJ1-2; D unclear. The V end was cut by 0 bases, the J end by 5 bases, with 8 bases between. CDR1 is SGHRS, CDR2 YFSETQ, per germline. The CDR3 is 13 amino acids.

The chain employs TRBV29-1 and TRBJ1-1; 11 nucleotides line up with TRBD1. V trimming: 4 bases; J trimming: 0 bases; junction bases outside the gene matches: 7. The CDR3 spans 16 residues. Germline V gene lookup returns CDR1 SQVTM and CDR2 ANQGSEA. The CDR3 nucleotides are TGCAGCGTTGGGGGAGGACAGGGGGCCATGAACACTGAAGCTTTCTTT. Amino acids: CSVGGGQGAMNTEAFF.

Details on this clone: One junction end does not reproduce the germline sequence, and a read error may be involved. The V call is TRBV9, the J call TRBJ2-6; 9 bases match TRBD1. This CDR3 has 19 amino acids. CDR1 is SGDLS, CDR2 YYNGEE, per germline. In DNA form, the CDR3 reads TGTGCTAGCAGCGTAGCCAATGGACAGGGGAGGGCTGGGGCCAACGTCCTGACTTTC. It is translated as CASSVANGQGRAGANVLTF. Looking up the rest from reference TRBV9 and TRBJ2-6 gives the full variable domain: DSGVTQTPKHLITATGQRVTLRCSPRSGDLSVYWYQQSLDQGLQFLIQYYNGEERAKGNILERFSAQQFPDLHSELNLSSLELGDSALYFCASSVANGQGRAGANVLTFGAGSRLTVL.

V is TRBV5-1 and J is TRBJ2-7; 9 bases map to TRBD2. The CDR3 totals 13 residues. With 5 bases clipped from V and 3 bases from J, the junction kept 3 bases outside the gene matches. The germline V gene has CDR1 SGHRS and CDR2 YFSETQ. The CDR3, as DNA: TGCGCCAGCAGGCTAGCGGGGAGCTACGAGCAGTACTTC. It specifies CASRLAGSYEQYF.

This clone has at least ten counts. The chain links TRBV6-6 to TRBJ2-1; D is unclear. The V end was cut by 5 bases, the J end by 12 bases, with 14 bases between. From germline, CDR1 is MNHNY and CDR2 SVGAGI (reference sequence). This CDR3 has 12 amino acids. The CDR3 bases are TGTGCCAGCAGTGGTGGAGCAGTCGGGCAGTTCTTC. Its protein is CASSGGAVGQFF.

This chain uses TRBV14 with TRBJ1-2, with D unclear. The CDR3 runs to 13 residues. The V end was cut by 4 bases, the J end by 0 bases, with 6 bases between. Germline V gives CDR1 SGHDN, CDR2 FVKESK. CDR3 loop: CASSLIPNYGYTF. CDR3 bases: TGTGCCAGCAGCCTAATCCCTAACTATGGCTACACCTTC. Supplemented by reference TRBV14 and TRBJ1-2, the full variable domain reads EAGVTQFPSHSVIEKGQTVTLRCDPISGHDNLYWYRRVMGKEIKFLLHFVKESKQDESGMPNNRFLAERTGGTYSTLKVQPAELEDSGVYFCASSLIPNYGYTFGSGTRLTVV.

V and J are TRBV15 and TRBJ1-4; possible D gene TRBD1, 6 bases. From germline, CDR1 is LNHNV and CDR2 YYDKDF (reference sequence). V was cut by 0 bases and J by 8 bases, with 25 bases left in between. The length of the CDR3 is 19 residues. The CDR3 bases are TGTGCCACCAGCAGAGATCGGGGACACCTAAGGGGGGGCCGGGAAAAACTGTTTTTT. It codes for CATSRDRGHLRGGREKLFF.

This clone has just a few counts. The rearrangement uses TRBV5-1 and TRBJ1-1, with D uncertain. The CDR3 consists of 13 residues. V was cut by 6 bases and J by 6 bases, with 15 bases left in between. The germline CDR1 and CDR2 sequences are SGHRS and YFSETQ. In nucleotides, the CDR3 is TGCGCCAGCACCATGGCGGGTTTGTCTGAAGCTTTCTTT. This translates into CASTMAGLSEAFF. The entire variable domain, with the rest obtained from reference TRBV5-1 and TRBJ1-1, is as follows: KAGVTQTPRYLIKTRGQQVTLSCSPISGHRSVSWYQQTPGQGLQFLFEYFSETQRNKGNFPGRFSGRQFSNSRSEMNVSTLELGDSALYLCASTMAGLSEAFFGQGTRLTVV.

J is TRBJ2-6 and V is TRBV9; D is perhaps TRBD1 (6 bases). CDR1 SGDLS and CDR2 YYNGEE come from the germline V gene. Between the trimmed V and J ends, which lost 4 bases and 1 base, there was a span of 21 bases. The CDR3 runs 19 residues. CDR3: CASSSDRSRGLSGANVLTF. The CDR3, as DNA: TGTGCCAGCAGCTCCGATCGGAGCAGGGGATTATCTGGGGCCAACGTCCTGACTTTC.

The CDR3 sequence is CSVEDIAGGGYGYTF. The CDR3 bases are TGCAGCGTTGAAGATATAGCGGGGGGCGGCTATGGCTACACCTTC. The rearrangement uses TRBV29-1 and TRBJ1-2, with D possibly matching TRBD1 (6 bases). CDR3 size: 15 residues. The germline V gene has CDR1 SQVTM and CDR2 ANQGSEA. V was clipped by 0 bases and J by 4 bases, with 15 bases between them. The variable domain in full, with the rest retrieved from reference TRBV29-1 and TRBJ1-2, is SAVISQKPSRDICQRGTSLTIQCQVDSQVTMMFWYRQQPGQSLTLIATANQGSEATYESGFVIDKFPISRPNLTFSTLTVSNMSPEDSSIYLCSVEDIAGGGYGYTFGSGTRLTVV.

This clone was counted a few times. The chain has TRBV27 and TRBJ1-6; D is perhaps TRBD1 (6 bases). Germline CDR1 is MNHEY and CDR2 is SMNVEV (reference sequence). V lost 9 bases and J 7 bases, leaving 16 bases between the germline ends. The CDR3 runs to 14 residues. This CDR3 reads CASWRQGPNSPLHF. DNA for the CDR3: TGTGCCAGTTGGAGGCAGGGGCCCAATTCACCCCTCCACTTT.

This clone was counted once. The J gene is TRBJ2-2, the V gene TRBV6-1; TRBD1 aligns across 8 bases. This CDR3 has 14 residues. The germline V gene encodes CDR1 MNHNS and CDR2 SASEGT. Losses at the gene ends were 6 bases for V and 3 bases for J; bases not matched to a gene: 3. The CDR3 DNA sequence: TGTGCCAGCAGAGCAGGGGGCTACACCGGGGAGCTGTTTTTT. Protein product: CASRAGGYTGELFF.

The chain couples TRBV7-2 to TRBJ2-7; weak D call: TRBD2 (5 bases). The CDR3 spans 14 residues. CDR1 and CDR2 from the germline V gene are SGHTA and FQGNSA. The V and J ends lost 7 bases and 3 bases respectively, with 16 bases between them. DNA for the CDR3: TGTGCCAGCACCGTTGGGAGATCGATCTACGAGCAGTACTTC. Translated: CASTVGRSIYEQYF.

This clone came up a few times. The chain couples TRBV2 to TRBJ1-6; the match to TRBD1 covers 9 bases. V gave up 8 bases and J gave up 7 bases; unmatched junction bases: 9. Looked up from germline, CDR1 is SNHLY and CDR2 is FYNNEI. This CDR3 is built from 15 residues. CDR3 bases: TGTGCCAGCGGGTTGGACAGGGGACGGAATTCACCCCTCCACTTT. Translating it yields CASGLDRGRNSPLHF.

CDR3 residues: CASSTGTSGGNTDTQYF. The CDR3 region has the DNA TGTGCCAGCAGCACTGGGACTAGCGGGGGGAACACAGATACGCAGTATTTT. This chain links TRBV11-1 with TRBJ2-3; 15 bases line up with TRBD2. V was clipped by 5 bases and J by 2 bases; unmatched bases: 5. Germline assignment: CDR1 SGHAT and CDR2 FQDESV (reference sequence). The CDR3 sequence is 17 residues long.

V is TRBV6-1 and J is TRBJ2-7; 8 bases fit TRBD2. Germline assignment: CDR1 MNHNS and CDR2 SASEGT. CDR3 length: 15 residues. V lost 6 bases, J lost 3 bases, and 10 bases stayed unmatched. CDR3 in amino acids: CASRTTSVGIYEQYF. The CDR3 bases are TGTGCCAGCAGAACGACTAGCGTAGGGATCTACGAGCAGTACTTC.

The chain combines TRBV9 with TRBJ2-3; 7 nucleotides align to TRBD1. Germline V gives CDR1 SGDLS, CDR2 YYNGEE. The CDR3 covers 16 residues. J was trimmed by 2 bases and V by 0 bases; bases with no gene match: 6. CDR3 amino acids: CASSVESGTVTDTQYF. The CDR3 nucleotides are TGTGCCAGCAGCGTAGAGTCCGGGACAGTCACAGATACGCAGTATTTT. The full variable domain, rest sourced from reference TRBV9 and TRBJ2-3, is DSGVTQTPKHLITATGQRVTLRCSPRSGDLSVYWYQQSLDQGLQFLIQYYNGEERAKGNILERFSAQQFPDLHSELNLSSLELGDSALYFCASSVESGTVTDTQYFGPGTRLTVL.

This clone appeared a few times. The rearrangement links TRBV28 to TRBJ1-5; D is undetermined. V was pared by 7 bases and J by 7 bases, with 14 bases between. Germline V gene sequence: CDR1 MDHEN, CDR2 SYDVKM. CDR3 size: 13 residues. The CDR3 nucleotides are TGTGCCAGCAAAGTCCCAGCGGCACAGCCCCAGCATTTT. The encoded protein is CASKVPAAQPQHF.